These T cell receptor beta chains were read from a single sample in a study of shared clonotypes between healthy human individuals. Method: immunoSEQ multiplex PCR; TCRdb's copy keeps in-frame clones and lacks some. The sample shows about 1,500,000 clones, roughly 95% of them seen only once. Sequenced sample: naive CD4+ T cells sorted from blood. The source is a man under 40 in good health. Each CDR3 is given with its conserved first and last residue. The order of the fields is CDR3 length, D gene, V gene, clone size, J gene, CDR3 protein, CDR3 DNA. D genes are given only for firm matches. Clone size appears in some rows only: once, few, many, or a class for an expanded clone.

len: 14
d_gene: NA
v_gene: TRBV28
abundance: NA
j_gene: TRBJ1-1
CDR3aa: CASSFRTDNTEAFF
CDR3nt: TGTGCCAGCAGTTTTAGGACAGATAACACTGAAGCTTTCTTT

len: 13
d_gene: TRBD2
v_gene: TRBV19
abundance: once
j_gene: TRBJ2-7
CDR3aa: CASSTSGNYEQYF
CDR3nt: TGTGCCAGTAGCACTAGCGGAAACTACGAGCAGTACTTC

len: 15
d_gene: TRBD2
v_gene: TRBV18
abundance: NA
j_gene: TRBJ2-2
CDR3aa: CASSPASGYTGELFF
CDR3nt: TGTGCCAGCTCACCTGCTAGCGGGTACACCGGGGAGCTGTTTTTT

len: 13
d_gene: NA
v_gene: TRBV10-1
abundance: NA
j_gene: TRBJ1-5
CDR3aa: CASKPRSNQPQHF
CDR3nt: TGCGCCAGCAAGCCGCGTAGCAATCAGCCCCAGCATTTT

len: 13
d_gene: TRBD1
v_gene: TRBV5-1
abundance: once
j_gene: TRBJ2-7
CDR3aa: CASGDRVSYEQYF
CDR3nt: TGCGCCAGCGGGGACAGGGTCTCCTACGAGCAGTACTTC

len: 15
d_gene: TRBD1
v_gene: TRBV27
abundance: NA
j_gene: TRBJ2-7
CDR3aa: CASTPMDRVHYEQYF
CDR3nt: TGTGCCAGCACCCCCATGGACAGGGTCCATTACGAGCAGTACTTC

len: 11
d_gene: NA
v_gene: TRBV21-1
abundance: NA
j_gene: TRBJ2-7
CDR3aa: CASGVNYEQYF
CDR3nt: TGTGCCAGCGGAGTCAACTACGAGCAGTACTTC

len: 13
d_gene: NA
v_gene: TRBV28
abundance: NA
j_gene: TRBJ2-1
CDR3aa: CASNSGSYNEQFF
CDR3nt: TGTGCCAGCAATAGCGGCTCCTACAATGAGCAGTTCTTC

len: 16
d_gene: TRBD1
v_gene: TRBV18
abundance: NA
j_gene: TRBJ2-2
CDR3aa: CASSPKGQANTGELFF
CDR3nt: TGTGCCAGCTCACCAAAAGGACAGGCTAACACCGGGGAGCTGTTTTTT

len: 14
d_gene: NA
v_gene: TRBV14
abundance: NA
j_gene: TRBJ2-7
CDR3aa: CASSQDVDRPEQYF
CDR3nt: TGTGCCAGCAGCCAAGACGTGGACCGCCCCGAGCAGTACTTC

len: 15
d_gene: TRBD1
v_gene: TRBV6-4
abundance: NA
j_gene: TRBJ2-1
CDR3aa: CASSVRQGLGNEQFF
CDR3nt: TGTGCCAGCAGTGTCCGACAGGGGTTAGGCAATGAGCAGTTCTTC

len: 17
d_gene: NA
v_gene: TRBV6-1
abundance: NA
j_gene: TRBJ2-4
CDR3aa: CASSEARVARRVNIQYF
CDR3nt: TGTGCCAGCAGTGAAGCGCGGGTAGCGAGGCGCGTAAACATTCAGTACTTC